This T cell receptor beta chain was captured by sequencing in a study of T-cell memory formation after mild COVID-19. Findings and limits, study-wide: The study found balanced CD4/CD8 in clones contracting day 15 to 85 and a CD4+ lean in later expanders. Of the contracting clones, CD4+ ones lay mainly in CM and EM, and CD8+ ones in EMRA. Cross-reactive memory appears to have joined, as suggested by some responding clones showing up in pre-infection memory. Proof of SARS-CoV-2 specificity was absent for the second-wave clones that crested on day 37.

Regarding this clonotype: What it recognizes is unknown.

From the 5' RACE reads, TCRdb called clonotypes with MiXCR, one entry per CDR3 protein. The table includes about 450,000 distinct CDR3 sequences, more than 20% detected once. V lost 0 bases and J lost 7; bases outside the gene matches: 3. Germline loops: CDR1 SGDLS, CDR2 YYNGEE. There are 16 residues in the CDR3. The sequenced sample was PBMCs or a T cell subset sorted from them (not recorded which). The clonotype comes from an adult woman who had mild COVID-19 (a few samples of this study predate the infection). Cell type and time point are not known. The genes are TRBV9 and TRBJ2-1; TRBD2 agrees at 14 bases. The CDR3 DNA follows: TGTGCCAGCAGCGTAGAGGGACTAGCGGGAGTGAATGAGCAGTTCTTC. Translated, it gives CASSVEGLAGVNEQFF.